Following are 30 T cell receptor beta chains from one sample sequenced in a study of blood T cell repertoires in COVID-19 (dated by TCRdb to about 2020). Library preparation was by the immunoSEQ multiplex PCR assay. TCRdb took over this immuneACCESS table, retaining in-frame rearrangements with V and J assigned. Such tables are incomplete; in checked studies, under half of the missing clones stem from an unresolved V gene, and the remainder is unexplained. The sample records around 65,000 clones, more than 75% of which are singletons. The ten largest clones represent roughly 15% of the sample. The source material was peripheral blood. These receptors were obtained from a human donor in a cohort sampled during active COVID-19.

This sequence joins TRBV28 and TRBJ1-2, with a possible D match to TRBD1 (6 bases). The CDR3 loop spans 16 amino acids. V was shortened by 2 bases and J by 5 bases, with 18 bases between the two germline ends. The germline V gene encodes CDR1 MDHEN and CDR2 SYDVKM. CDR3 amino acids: CASSLTFLQGKYGYTF. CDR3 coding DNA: TGTGCCAGCAGTTTAACCTTTCTACAGGGTAAATATGGCTACACCTTC.

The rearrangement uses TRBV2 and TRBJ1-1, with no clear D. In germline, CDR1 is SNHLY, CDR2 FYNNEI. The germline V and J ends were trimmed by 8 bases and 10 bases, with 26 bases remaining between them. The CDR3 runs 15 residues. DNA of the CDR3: TGTGCCAGCTCCCCACGAGTTTCTATGGTCTATGGAGCTTTCTTT. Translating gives CASSPRVSMVYGAFF.

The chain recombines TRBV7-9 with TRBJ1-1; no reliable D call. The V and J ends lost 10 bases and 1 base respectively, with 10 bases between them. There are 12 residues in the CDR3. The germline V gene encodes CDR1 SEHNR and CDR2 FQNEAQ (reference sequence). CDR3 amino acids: CAINNPNTEAFF. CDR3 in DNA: TGTGCCATAAACAATCCGAACACTGAAGCTTTCTTT.

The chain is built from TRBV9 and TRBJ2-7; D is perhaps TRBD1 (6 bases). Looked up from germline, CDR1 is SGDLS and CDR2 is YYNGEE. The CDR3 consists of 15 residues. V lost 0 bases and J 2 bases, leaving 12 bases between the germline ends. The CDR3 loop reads CASSVASGVAYEQYF. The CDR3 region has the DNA TGTGCCAGCAGCGTAGCGTCAGGGGTAGCCTACGAGCAGTACTTC.

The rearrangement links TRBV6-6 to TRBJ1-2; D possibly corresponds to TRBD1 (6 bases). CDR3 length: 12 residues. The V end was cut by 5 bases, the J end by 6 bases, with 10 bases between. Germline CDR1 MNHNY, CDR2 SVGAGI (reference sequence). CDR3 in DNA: TGTGCCAGCAGTCCAGGGGACGATGGCTACACCTTC. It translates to CASSPGDDGYTF.

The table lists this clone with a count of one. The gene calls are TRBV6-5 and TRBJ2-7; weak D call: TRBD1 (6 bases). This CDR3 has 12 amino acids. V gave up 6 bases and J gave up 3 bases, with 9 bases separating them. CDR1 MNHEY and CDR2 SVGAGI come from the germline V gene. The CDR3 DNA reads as TGTGCCAGCAGACTACAGGGCTACGAGCAGTACTTC. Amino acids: CASRLQGYEQYF.

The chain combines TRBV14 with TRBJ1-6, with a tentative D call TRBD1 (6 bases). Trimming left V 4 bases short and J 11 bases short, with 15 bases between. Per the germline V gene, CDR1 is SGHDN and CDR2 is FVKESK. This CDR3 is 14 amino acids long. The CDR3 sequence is CASSRGGAGAPLHF. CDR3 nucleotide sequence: TGTGCCAGCAGCCGAGGGGGGGCAGGTGCACCCCTCCACTTT.

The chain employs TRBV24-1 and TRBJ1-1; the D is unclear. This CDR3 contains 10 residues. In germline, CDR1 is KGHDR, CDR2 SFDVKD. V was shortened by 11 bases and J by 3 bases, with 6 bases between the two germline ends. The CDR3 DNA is TGTGCCATCCTTGACACTGAAGCTTTCTTT. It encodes CAILDTEAFF.

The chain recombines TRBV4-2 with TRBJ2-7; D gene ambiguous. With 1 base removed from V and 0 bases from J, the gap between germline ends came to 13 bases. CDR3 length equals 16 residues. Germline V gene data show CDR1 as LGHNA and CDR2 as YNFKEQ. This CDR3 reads CASSQVVARTSYEQYF. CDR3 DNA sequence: TGTGCCAGCAGCCAAGTGGTGGCCCGTACCTCCTACGAGCAGTACTTC.

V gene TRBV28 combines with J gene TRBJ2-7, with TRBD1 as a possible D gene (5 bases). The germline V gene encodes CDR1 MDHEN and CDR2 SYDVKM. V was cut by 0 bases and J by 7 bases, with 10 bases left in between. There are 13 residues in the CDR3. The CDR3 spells CASSLWQGFEQYF. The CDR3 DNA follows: TGTGCCAGCAGTTTATGGCAGGGTTTTGAGCAGTACTTC.

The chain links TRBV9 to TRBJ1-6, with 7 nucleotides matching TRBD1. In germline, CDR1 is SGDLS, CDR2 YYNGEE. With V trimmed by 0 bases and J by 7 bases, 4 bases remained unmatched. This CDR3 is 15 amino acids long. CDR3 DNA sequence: TGTGCCAGCAGCGTAGGGGGACAGATCAATTCACCCCTCCACTTT. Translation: CASSVGGQINSPLHF.

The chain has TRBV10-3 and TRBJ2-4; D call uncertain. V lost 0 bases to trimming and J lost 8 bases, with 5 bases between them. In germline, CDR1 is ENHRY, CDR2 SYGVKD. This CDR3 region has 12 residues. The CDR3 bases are TGTGCCATCAGTGAGTCGTATGACATTCAGTACTTC. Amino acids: CAISESYDIQYF.

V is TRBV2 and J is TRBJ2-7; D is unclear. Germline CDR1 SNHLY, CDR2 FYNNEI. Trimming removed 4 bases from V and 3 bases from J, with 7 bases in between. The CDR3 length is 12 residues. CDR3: CASSVTHYEQYF. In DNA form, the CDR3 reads TGTGCCAGCAGTGTTACACACTACGAGCAGTACTTC. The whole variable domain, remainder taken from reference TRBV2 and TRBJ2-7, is EPEVTQTPSHQVTQMGQEVILRCVPISNHLYFYWYRQILGQKVEFLVSFYNNEISEKSEIFDDQFSVERPDGSNFTLKIRSTKLEDSAMYFCASSVTHYEQYFGPGTRLTVT.

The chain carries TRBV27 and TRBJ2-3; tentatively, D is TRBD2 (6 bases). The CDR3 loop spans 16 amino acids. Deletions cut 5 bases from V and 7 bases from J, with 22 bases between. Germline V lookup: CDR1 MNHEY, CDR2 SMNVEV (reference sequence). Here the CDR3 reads CASSLLLGGGVYTQYF. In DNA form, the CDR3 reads TGTGCCAGCAGTCTATTACTCGGGGGAGGCGTGTATACGCAGTATTTT.

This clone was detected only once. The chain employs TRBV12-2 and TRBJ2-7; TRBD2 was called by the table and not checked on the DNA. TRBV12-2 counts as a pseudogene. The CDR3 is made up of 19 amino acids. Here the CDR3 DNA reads TGTGCAAGTCGCCCCTGCGGGGGTTGGTCAGCGGGAGACTCCTACGAGCAGTACTTC. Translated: CASRPCGGWSAGDSYEQYF.

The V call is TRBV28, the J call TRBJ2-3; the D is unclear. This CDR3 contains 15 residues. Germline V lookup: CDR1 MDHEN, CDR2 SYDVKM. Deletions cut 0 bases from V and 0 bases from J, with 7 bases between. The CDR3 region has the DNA TGTGCCAGCAGTTTATGGTCGGTTAGCACAGATACGCAGTATTTT. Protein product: CASSLWSVSTDTQYF.

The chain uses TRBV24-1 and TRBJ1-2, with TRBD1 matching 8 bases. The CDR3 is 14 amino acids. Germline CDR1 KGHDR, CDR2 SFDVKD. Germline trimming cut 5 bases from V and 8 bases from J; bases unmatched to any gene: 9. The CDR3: CATSVGGQAGGYTF. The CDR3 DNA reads TGTGCCACCAGTGTTGGGGGACAGGCGGGAGGCTACACCTTC.

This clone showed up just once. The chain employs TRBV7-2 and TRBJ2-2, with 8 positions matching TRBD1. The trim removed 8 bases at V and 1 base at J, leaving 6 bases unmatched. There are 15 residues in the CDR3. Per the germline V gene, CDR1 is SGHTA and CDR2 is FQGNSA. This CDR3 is CASSRGTGNTGELFF. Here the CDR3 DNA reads TGTGCCAGCTCCCGTGGGACAGGGAACACCGGGGAGCTGTTTTTT.

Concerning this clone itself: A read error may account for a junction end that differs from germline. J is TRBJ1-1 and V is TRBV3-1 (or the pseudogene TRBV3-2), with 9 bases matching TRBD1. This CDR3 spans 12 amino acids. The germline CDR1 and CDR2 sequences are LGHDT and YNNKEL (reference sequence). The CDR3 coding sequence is TGTGCCAGCATCCAAACAGGGGGCAGTGCTTTCTTT. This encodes CASIQTGGSAFF.

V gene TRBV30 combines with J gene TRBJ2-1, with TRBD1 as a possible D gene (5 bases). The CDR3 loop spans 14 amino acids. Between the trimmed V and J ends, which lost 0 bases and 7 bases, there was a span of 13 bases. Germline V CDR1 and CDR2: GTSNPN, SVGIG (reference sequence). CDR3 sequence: CAWSVGAPGNEQFF. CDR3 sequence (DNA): TGTGCCTGGAGTGTAGGGGCCCCGGGTAATGAGCAGTTCTTC. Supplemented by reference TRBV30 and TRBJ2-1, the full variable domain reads SQTIHQWPATLVQPVGSPLSLECTVEGTSNPNLYWYRQAAGRGLQLLFYSVGIGQISSEVPQNLSASRPQDRQFILSSKKLLLSDSGFYLCAWSVGAPGNEQFFGPGTRLTVL.

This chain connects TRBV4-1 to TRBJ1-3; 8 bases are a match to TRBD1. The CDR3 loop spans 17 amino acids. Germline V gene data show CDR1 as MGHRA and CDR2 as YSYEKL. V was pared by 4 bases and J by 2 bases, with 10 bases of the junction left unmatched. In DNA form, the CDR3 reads TGCGCCAGCAGCCGCTACTTTACAGGGGGTACTGGAAACACCATATATTTT. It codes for CASSRYFTGGTGNTIYF.

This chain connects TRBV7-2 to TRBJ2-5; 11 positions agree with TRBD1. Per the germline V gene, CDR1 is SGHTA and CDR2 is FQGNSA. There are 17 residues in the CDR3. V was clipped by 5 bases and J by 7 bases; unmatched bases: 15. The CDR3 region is CASSPRPGQGGQVTQYF. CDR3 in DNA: TGTGCCAGCAGCCCCCGTCCGGGACAGGGGGGTCAGGTGACCCAGTACTTC.

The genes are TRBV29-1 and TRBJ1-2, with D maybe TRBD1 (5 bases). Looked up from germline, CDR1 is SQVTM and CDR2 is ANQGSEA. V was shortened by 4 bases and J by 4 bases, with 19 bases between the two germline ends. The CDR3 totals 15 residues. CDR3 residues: CSVVPSGHSLYGYTF. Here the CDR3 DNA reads TGCAGCGTTGTCCCATCCGGACACTCACTCTATGGCTACACCTTC.

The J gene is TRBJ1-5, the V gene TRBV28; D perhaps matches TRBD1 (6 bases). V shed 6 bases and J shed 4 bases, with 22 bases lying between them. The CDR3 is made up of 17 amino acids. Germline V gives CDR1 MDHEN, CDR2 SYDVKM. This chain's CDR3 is CASSIIKLDRKNQPQHF. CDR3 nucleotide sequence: TGTGCCAGCAGCATCATAAAACTCGACAGGAAAAATCAGCCCCAGCATTTT.

The CDR3 here is CASRPGTGGKNTEAFF. The CDR3, as DNA: TGTGCCAGCAGACCAGGGACAGGGGGCAAAAACACTGAAGCTTTCTTT. The chain uses TRBV28 and TRBJ1-1; 12 bases agree with TRBD1. V was pared by 6 bases and J by 2 bases, with 7 bases of the junction left unmatched. From germline, CDR1 is MDHEN and CDR2 SYDVKM. The CDR3 is 16 residues long.

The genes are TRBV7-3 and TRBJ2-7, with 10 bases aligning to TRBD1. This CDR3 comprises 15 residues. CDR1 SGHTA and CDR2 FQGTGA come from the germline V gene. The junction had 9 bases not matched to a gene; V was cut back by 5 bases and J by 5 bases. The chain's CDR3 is CASSAGGQGRNEQYF. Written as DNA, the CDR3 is TGTGCCAGCAGCGCGGGGGGACAGGGGAGAAACGAGCAGTACTTC.

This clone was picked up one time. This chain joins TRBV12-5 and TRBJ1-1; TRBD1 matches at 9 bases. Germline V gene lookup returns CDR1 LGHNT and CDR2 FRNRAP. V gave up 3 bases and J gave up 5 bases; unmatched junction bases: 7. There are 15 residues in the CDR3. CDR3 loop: CASGLLTGGYTEAFF. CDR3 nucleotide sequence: TGTGCTAGTGGTTTACTGACAGGGGGTTATACTGAAGCTTTCTTT.

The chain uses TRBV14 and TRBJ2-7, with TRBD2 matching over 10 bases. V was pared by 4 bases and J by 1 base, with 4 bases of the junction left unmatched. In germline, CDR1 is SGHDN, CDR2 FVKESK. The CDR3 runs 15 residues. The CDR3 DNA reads TGTGCCAGCAGCCCAGGACTAGCGGTTTCCTACGAGCAGTACTTC. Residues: CASSPGLAVSYEQYF.

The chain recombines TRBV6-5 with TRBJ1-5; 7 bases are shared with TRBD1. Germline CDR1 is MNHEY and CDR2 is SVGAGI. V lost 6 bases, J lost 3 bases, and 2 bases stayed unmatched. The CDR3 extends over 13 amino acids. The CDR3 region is CASRQGTNQPQHF. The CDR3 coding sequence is TGTGCCAGCAGACAGGGGACCAATCAGCCCCAGCATTTT.

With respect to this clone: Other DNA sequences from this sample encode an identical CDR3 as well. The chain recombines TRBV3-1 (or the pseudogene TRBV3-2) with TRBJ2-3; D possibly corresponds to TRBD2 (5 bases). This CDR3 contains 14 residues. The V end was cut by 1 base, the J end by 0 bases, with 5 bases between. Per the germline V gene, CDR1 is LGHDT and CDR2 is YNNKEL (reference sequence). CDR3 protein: CASSQGTSTDTQYF. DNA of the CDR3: TGTGCCAGCAGCCAAGGGACTAGCACAGATACGCAGTATTTT.